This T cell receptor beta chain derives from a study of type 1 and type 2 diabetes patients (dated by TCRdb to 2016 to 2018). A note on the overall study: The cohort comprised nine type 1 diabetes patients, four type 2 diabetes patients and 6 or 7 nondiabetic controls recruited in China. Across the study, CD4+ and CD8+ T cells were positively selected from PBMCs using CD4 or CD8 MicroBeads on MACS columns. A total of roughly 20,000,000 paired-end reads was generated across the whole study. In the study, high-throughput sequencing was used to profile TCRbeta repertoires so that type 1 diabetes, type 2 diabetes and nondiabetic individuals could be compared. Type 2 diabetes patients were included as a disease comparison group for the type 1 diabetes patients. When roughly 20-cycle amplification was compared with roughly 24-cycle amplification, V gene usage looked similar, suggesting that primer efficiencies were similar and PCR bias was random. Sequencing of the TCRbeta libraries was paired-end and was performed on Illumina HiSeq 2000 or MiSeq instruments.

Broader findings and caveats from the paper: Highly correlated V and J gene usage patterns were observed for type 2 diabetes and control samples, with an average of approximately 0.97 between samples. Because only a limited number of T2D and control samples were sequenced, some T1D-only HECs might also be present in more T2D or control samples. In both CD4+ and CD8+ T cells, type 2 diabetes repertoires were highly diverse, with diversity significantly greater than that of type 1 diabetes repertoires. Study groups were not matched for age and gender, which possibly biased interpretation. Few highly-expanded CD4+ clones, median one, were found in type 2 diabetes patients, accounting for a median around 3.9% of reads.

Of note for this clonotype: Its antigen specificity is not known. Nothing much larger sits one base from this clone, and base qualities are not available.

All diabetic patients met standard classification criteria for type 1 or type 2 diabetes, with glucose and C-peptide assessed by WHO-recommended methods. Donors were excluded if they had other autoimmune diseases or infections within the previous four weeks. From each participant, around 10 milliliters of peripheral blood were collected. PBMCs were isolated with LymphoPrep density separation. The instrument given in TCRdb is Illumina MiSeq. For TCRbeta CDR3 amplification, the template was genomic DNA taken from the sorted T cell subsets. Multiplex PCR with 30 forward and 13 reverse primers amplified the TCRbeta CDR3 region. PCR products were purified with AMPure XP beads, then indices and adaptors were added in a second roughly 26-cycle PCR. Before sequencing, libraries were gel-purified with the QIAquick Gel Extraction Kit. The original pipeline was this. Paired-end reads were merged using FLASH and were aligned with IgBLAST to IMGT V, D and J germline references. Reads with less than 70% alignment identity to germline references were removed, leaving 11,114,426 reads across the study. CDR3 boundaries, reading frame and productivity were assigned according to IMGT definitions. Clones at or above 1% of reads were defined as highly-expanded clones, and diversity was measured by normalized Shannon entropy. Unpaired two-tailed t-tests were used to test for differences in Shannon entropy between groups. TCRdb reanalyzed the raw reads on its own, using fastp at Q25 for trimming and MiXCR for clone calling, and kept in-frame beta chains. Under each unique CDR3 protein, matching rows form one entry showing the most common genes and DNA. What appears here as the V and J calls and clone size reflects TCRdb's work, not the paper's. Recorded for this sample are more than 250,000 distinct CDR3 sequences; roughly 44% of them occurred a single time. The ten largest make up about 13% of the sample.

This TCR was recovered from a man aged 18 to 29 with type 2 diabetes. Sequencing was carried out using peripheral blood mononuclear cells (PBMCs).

The encoded CDR3 is CASTISAGVTNEQFF. Read as DNA, the sequence is TGTGCCAGCACTATCTCCGCTGGGGTCACCAATGAGCAGTTCTTC. Recombination linked TRBV27 to TRBJ2-1, with the D gene too uncertain to name. Deletion took 7 bases off V and 6 bases off J, with a span of 19 bases between the germline ends. From cysteine to phenylalanine, the CDR3 is 15 amino acids long. The retained sequence is limited to the CDR3, 45 bases, with the frame set at the first base. Sequences MNHEY (CDR1) and SMNVEV (CDR2) are obtained from the germline V gene (reference sequence).